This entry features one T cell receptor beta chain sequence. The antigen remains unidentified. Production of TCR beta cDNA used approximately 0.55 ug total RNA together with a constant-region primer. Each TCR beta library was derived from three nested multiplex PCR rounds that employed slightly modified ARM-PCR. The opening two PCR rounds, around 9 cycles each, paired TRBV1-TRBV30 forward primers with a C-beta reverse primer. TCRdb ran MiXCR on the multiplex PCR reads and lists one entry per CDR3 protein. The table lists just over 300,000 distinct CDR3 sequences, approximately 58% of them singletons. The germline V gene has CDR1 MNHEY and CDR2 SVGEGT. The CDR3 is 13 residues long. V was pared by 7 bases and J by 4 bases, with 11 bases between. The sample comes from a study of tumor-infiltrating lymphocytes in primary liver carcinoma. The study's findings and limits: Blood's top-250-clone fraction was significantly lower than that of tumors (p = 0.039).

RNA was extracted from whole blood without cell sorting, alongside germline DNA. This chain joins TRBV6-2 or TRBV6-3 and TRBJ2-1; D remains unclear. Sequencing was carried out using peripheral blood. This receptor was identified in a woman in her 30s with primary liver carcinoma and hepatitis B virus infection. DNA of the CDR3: TGTGCCAGCAAGGAAGTAGCTTACAATGAGCAGTTCTTC. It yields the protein CASKEVAYNEQFF.